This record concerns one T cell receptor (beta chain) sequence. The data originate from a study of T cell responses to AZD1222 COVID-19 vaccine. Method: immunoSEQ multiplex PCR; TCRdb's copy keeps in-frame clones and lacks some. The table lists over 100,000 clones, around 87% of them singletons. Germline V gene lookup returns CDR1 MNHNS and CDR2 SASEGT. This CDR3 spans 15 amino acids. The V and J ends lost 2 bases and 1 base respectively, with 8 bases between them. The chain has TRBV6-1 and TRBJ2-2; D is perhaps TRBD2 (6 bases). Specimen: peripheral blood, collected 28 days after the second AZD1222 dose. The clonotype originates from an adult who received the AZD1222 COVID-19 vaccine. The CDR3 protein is CASSEIGGNTGELFF. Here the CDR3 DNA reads TGTGCCAGCAGTGAAATCGGGGGGAACACCGGGGAGCTGTTTTTT.